This T cell receptor beta chain comes out of a study of T-cell reconstitution after alpha-beta-depleted transplantation in children. The CDR3 sequence is 16 residues long. The germline V gene encodes CDR1 SGHTA and CDR2 FQGNSA. The junction had 9 bases not matched to a gene; V was cut back by 5 bases and J by 3 bases. This sample's TCRbeta library carried unique molecular identifier barcodes. TCRdb analysed the PCR reads with MiXCR anew, one entry per CDR3 protein. The table has roughly 200,000 distinct CDR3 sequences, 14% to 15% seen once; the top ten hold less than 15%. This receptor was obtained from a human donor who donated a stem cell graft to a child with acute lymphoblastic leukemia. This chain joins TRBV7-2 and TRBJ2-7; 11 bases map to TRBD2. The specimen was PBMCs from the stem cell graft donor, collected from the stem cell graft. The chain's CDR3 is CASSTPGLADLYEQYF. The CDR3 DNA reads TGTGCCAGCAGCACTCCGGGACTAGCGGACCTCTACGAGCAGTACTTC. Looking up the rest from reference TRBV7-2 and TRBJ2-7 gives the full variable domain: GAGVSQSPSNKVTEKGKDVELRCDPISGHTALYWYRQSLGQGLEFLIYFQGNSAPDKSGLPSDRFSAERTGGSVSTLTIQRTQQEDSAVYLCASSTPGLADLYEQYFGPGTRLTVT.